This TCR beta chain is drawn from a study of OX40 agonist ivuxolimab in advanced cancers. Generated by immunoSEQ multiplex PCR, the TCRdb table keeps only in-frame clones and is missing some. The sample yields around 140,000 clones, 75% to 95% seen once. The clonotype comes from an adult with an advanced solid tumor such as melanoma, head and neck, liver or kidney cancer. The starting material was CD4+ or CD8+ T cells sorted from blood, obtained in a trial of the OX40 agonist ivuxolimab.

In DNA form, the CDR3 reads TGCGCCAGCAGCTTGAACCAGGGTTTCTCTGGAAACACCATATATTTT. Its protein is CASSLNQGFSGNTIYF. This chain joins TRBV5-1 and TRBJ1-3, with D perhaps matching TRBD1 (5 bases). The CDR3 contains 16 residues. In germline, CDR1 is SGHRS, CDR2 YFSETQ. With 1 base removed from V and 0 bases from J, the gap between germline ends came to 11 bases.